One and the same sample provided the 10 T cell receptor beta chains below, sequenced in a study of PD-L1 blockade in urothelial cancer. Sequenced by immunoSEQ multiplex PCR; TCRdb stores in-frame clones only, minus some. Here the sample spans nearly 50,000 clones, about 85% being singletons. Time point given: peripheral blood 6 weeks after treatment start. The sample was PBMCs, taken around atezolizumab (anti-PD-L1) treatment. These receptors came from a middle-aged man with urothelial cancer.

V is TRBV29-1 and J is TRBJ1-1; D possibly corresponds to TRBD1 (5 bases). There are 12 residues in the CDR3. Trimming stripped 3 bases from V and 6 bases from J, with 11 bases between. Germline V lookup: CDR1 SQVTM, CDR2 ANQGSEA. CDR3 amino acids: CSVDGGKAEAFF. CDR3 bases: TGCAGCGTTGACGGGGGGAAGGCTGAAGCTTTCTTT.

The V call is TRBV5-1, the J call TRBJ2-7; D perhaps matches TRBD1 (6 bases). Germline V CDR1 and CDR2: SGHRS, YFSETQ. CDR3 size: 14 residues. Trimming left V 5 bases short and J 0 bases short, with 12 bases between. CDR3 coding DNA: TGCGCCAGCAGATGGTCGGACAGCTCCTACGAGCAGTACTTC. It yields the protein CASRWSDSSYEQYF.

The V and J genes are TRBV4-2 and TRBJ2-7; TRBD2 matches 11 bases. This CDR3 comprises 16 residues. The junction had 4 bases not matched to a gene; V was cut back by 0 bases and J by 3 bases. From germline, CDR1 is LGHNA and CDR2 YNFKEQ. The CDR3: CASSQDETSGGYEQYF. The CDR3 bases are TGTGCCAGCAGCCAAGATGAAACTAGCGGGGGCTACGAGCAGTACTTC.

This clone was observed once. V usage is TRBV18 and J usage is TRBJ2-7; 13 bases align to TRBD2. The CDR3 length is 16 residues. CDR1 is KGHSH, CDR2 LQKENI, per germline. V trimming: 7 bases; J trimming: 2 bases; junction bases outside the gene matches: 8. The CDR3, as DNA: TGTGCCAGCTTCGGACTAGCGGGAGTGCCCCCCTACGAGCAGTACTTC. Translated: CASFGLAGVPPYEQYF.

The J gene is TRBJ2-7, the V gene TRBV19; TRBD1 agrees at 7 bases. There are 15 residues in the CDR3. Per germline, CDR1 LNHDA and CDR2 SQIVND (reference sequence). Trimming removed 5 bases from V and 2 bases from J; junction bases left unmatched: 9. CDR3 loop: CASSFSDRDTYEQYF. DNA of the CDR3: TGTGCCAGTAGTTTCTCCGACAGGGATACCTACGAGCAGTACTTC. Variable domain in full (rest from reference TRBV19 and TRBJ2-7): DGGITQSPKYLFRKEGQNVTLSCEQNLNHDAMYWYRQDPGQGLRLIYYSQIVNDFQKGDIAEGYSVSREKKESFPLTVTSAQKNPTAFYLCASSFSDRDTYEQYFGPGTRLTVT.

This chain connects TRBV18 to TRBJ2-7, with TRBD1 matching over 9 bases. Trimming removed 3 bases from V and 2 bases from J; junction bases left unmatched: 8. The length of the CDR3 is 16 residues. In germline, CDR1 is KGHSH, CDR2 LQKENI. The CDR3 nucleotides read TGTGCCAGCTCACCTTTACCGGGACAGGGCACCTACGAGCAGTACTTC. It specifies CASSPLPGQGTYEQYF. Drawing the rest from reference TRBV18 and TRBJ2-7, the complete variable domain is NAGVMQNPRHLVRRRGQEARLRCSPMKGHSHVYWYRQLPEEGLKFMVYLQKENIIDESGMPKERFSAEFPKEGPSILRIQQVVRGDSAAYFCASSPLPGQGTYEQYFGPGTRLTVT.

The chain links TRBV7-2 to TRBJ2-1; no firm D call. Germline loops: CDR1 SGHTA, CDR2 FQGNSA. The CDR3 runs to 16 residues. V was pared by 3 bases and J by 0 bases, with 12 bases between. The CDR3 DNA is TGTGCCAGCAGCTTTAAGTCGTTGAGCTCCTACAATGAGCAGTTCTTC. Translated, it gives CASSFKSLSSYNEQFF.

CDR3 in DNA: TGCGCCAGCAGCTCCACGTCCGGGGGGAATGGCTACACCTTC. Translated, it gives CASSSTSGGNGYTF. The rearrangement links TRBV5-1 to TRBJ1-2; a weak D match, TRBD1 (5 bases). V shed 3 bases and J shed 6 bases, with 15 bases lying between them. Germline V CDR1 and CDR2: SGHRS, YFSETQ. The CDR3 runs to 14 residues.

This clone was observed once. The rearrangement joins TRBV11-2 to TRBJ2-3; 9 bases are shared with TRBD1. Germline V gives CDR1 SGHAT, CDR2 FQNNGV. Trimming took 3 bases from V and 3 from J; bases not matched to a gene: 1. The CDR3 covers 14 residues. CDR3 bases: TGTGCCAGCAGCTTCGACAGGGGGACAGATACGCAGTATTTT. Translation: CASSFDRGTDTQYF.

The gene calls are TRBV30 and TRBJ2-1, with D perhaps TRBD1 (5 bases). The CDR3 loop spans 16 amino acids. Between the trimmed V and J ends, which lost 4 bases and 2 bases, there was a span of 18 bases. Germline CDR1 and CDR2: GTSNPN and SVGIG (reference sequence). The CDR3 DNA is TGTGCCTGGACTTCTTGGCAGGGCCTACCCTACAATGAGCAGTTCTTC. Protein: CAWTSWQGLPYNEQFF.